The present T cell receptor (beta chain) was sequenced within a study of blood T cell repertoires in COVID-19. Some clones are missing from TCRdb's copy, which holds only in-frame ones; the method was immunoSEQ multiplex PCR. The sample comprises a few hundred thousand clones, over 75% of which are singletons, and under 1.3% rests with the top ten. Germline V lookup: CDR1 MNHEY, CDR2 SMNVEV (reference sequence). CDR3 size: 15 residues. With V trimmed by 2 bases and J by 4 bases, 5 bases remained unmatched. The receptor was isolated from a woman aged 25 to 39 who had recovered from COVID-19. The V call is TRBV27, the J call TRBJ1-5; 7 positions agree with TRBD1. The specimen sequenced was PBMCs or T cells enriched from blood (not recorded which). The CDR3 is CASSLMTGNNQPQHF. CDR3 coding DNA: TGTGCCAGCAGTTTAATGACAGGGAATAATCAGCCCCAGCATTTT.